One and the same sample provided the 22 T cell receptor beta chains below, sequenced in a study of blood T cell repertoires in COVID-19. The assay was immunoSEQ multiplex PCR, and TCRdb's table has in-frame clones only and misses some. Of roughly 25,000 clones listed, 65% to 80% were seen once; the top ten hold approximately 6.1%. The specimen sequenced was peripheral blood. Receptors were obtained from a man between 50 and 59 years old with COVID-19, enrolled during active disease.

The chain carries TRBV11-2 and TRBJ2-5; TRBD1 matches 11 bases. CDR1 SGHAT and CDR2 FQNNGV come from the germline V gene. V shed 4 bases, J shed 5 bases, and the junction held 3 bases outside the gene matches. This CDR3 comprises 14 residues. The chain's CDR3 is CASSWDRGSETQYF. The CDR3 DNA is TGTGCCAGCAGCTGGGACAGGGGGTCGGAGACCCAGTACTTC.

The chain's CDR3 is CASSTDRARGQYF. The CDR3 coding sequence is TGTGCCAGCAGCACGGACAGGGCAAGAGGGCAGTACTTC. The chain links TRBV5-4 to TRBJ2-7, with 8 positions matching TRBD1. V was clipped by 4 bases and J by 9 bases; unmatched bases: 9. The CDR3 totals 13 residues. Germline V CDR1 and CDR2: SGHNT, YYREEE (reference sequence).

In its sample, this clone was seen once. A much larger clone lies a single base off, so this may be a read error. The V gene is TRBV6-5, the J gene TRBJ1-1; possible D gene TRBD1, 5 bases. This CDR3 has 11 amino acids. The V gene's germline CDR1 is MNHEY and CDR2 SVGAGI. V lost 5 bases and J lost 4, with 5 bases in between. The CDR3 sequence: CASSQGTEAFF. CDR3 DNA sequence: TGTGCCAGCAGTCAGGGCACTGAAGCTTTCTTT.

The J gene is TRBJ1-2, the V gene TRBV7-9; TRBD1 matches 7 bases. The J segment lost 4 bases and the V segment lost 0 bases, leaving 5 bases of the junction unmatched. CDR1 is SEHNR and CDR2 is FQNEAQ in the germline V gene (reference sequence). CDR3 size: 15 residues. The CDR3 spells CASSLAQGGAYGYTF. The CDR3 DNA follows: TGTGCCAGCAGCTTAGCGCAAGGGGGCGCCTATGGCTACACCTTC.

The chain combines TRBV6-5 with TRBJ1-2; D call uncertain. With 6 bases removed from V and 4 bases from J, the gap between germline ends came to 15 bases. Germline values: CDR1 MNHEY, CDR2 SVGAGI. The CDR3 runs 14 residues. The CDR3 DNA sequence: TGTGCCAGCAGCCCATCGTCCAGAGGCTATGGCTACACCTTC. It is translated as CASSPSSRGYGYTF.

The chain couples TRBV10-1 to TRBJ2-1; 9 nucleotides agree with TRBD2. The ends lost 5 bases at V and 8 bases at J; junction bases unmatched: 16. From germline, CDR1 is WNHNN and CDR2 SYGVQD (reference sequence). The CDR3 length is 17 residues. The CDR3 is CASSRTSEVQKLHEQFF. The DNA of the CDR3 is TGCGCCAGCAGTAGGACTAGCGAGGTGCAAAAACTTCATGAGCAGTTCTTC.

The chain joins TRBV12-3 or TRBV12-4 to TRBJ1-5; D may be TRBD1 (5 bases). The CDR3 extends over 13 amino acids. The V end was cut by 8 bases, the J end by 5 bases, with 13 bases between. CDR3 sequence reads: CASVQGWDQPQHF. CDR3 in DNA: TGTGCCAGCGTTCAGGGCTGGGATCAGCCCCAGCATTTT.

This clone was seen just once. The chain combines TRBV29-1 with TRBJ2-5, with TRBD2 as a possible D gene (6 bases). Germline CDR1 reads SQVTM; CDR2 reads ANQGSEA. Trimming removed 5 bases at V and 4 bases at J, with 14 bases between. The length of the CDR3 is 13 residues. The CDR3 sequence: CSVPGELGETQYF. CDR3 nucleotide sequence: TGCAGCGTTCCGGGGGAGCTTGGAGAGACCCAGTACTTC.

This clone occurred once. The V and J genes are TRBV5-4 and TRBJ1-1; 8 bases agree with TRBD1. With 4 bases clipped from V and 2 bases from J, the junction kept 7 bases outside the gene matches. CDR3 length: 15 amino acids. CDR1 SGHNT and CDR2 YYREEE come from the germline V gene (reference sequence). CDR3: CASSAGTGDNTEAFF. In nucleotides, the CDR3 is TGTGCCAGCAGCGCTGGGACAGGAGACAACACTGAAGCTTTCTTT.

The V gene is TRBV9, the J gene TRBJ2-3; no clear D. Trimming took off 0 bases at V and 10 bases at J, with 18 bases between the two ends. The CDR3 is 15 amino acids. Germline V gene lookup returns CDR1 SGDLS and CDR2 YYNGEE. The CDR3, as DNA: TGTGCCAGCAGCGTAGAAATGATAGGTGGCCGGGCGCAGTATTTT. Translated: CASSVEMIGGRAQYF.

The rearrangement links TRBV9 to TRBJ1-2, with a possible D match to TRBD1 (6 bases). The CDR3 has 15 residues. The germline V gene has CDR1 SGDLS and CDR2 YYNGEE. Trimming took 3 bases from V and 1 from J, leaving 13 bases between them. The CDR3 DNA follows: TGTGCCAGCAGCGGAGACAGGACCCATAACTATGGCTACACCTTC. Residues: CASSGDRTHNYGYTF.

A few counts support this clone. The rearrangement links TRBV10-1 to TRBJ2-7; 7 nucleotides match TRBD2. The J segment lost 4 bases and the V segment lost 0 bases, leaving 3 bases of the junction unmatched. CDR3 length equals 14 residues. The germline V gene has CDR1 WNHNN and CDR2 SYGVQD (reference sequence). DNA for the CDR3: TGCGCCAGCAGTGAGTCTGGCGGGAGATACGAGCAGTACTTC. The encoded protein is CASSESGGRYEQYF.

The chain carries TRBV2 and TRBJ2-6, with 12 positions matching TRBD1. CDR1 is SNHLY and CDR2 is FYNNEI in the germline V gene. J lost 3 bases, V lost 6 bases, and 6 bases had no gene match. The CDR3 totals 17 residues. CDR3 in DNA: TGTGCCAGCAGGGAGGGACAGGGGGCAGGTGGGGCCAACGTCCTGACTTTC. This encodes CASREGQGAGGANVLTF.

The chain employs TRBV6-5 and TRBJ1-4; 7 nucleotides line up with TRBD1. Germline-derived CDR1 and CDR2 are MNHEY and SVGAGI. After removal of 7 bases from V and 7 bases from J, the junction contained 9 bases not matched to a gene. The CDR3 extends over 14 amino acids. This chain's CDR3 is CASTSTGITEKLFF. The CDR3 nucleotides read TGTGCCAGCACTTCGACAGGGATTACTGAAAAACTGTTTTTT.

There are a few counts of this clone. The chain links TRBV27 to TRBJ2-7, with TRBD1 matching over 7 bases. This CDR3 is built from 17 residues. Trimming at V came to 8 bases and at J to 2 bases, leaving 18 bases not matched to a gene. The germline V gene has CDR1 MNHEY and CDR2 SMNVEV (reference sequence). CDR3 loop: CASRSLGDREYPYEQYF. The CDR3 DNA reads TGTGCCAGCCGTTCTTTAGGTGACAGGGAATACCCCTACGAGCAGTACTTC.

The chain carries TRBV5-4 and TRBJ1-2; 10 nucleotides agree with TRBD1. There are 15 residues in the CDR3. J was trimmed by 4 bases and V by 4 bases; bases with no gene match: 7. Looked up from germline, CDR1 is SGHNT and CDR2 is YYREEE (reference sequence). The CDR3 reads CASSPDRGRFYGYTF. Written as DNA, the CDR3 is TGTGCCAGCAGCCCTGACAGGGGGCGCTTCTATGGCTACACCTTC.

The chain joins TRBV5-1 to TRBJ2-3; weak D call: TRBD1 (6 bases). Trimming pared 0 bases from V and 5 bases from J, leaving 7 bases between. The CDR3 consists of 13 residues. Germline V gene sequence: CDR1 SGHRS, CDR2 YFSETQ. The CDR3 reads CASSLEGGDTQYF. The DNA for the CDR3 is TGCGCCAGCAGCTTGGAAGGGGGAGATACGCAGTATTTT.

The rearrangement links TRBV3-1 (or the pseudogene TRBV3-2) to TRBJ2-1; possibly TRBD2 for D (6 bases). Germline V gene data show CDR1 as LGHDT and CDR2 as YNNKEL (reference sequence). The CDR3 loop spans 15 amino acids. V lost 0 bases to trimming and J lost 1 base, with 7 bases between them. This CDR3 reads CASSQDAGSYNEQFF. The CDR3 bases are TGTGCCAGCAGCCAAGATGCGGGATCCTACAATGAGCAGTTCTTC.

V usage is TRBV28 and J usage is TRBJ1-5, with 7 nucleotides matching TRBD1. With 6 bases clipped from V and 1 base from J, the junction kept 6 bases outside the gene matches. This CDR3 spans 15 amino acids. CDR1 is MDHEN, CDR2 SYDVKM, per germline. The CDR3 DNA sequence: TGTGCCAGCAGCCAGGGGGGCGCAAGCAATCAGCCCCAGCATTTT. Translating gives CASSQGGASNQPQHF. The full variable domain, in which reference TRBV28 and TRBJ1-5 provide the parts outside the CDR3, is DVKVTQSSRYLVKRTGEKVFLECVQDMDHENMFWYRQDPGLGLRLIYFSYDVKMKEKGDIPEGYSVSREKKERFSLILESASTNQTSMYLCASSQGGASNQPQHFGDGTRLSIL.

The sample holds one count of this clone. CDR3 loop: CASSQSDSYQPQHF. The CDR3 nucleotides are TGCGCCAGCAGCCAATCTGACAGCTATCAGCCCCAGCATTTT. The chain couples TRBV4-1 to TRBJ1-5; D may be TRBD1 (5 bases). Per the germline V gene, CDR1 is MGHRA and CDR2 is YSYEKL. The CDR3 has 14 amino acids. V was shortened by 2 bases and J by 5 bases, with 10 bases between the two germline ends.

V gene TRBV7-2 combines with J gene TRBJ1-5; TRBD1 might be the D (5 bases). The CDR3 length is 13 residues. Germline V gene lookup returns CDR1 SGHTA and CDR2 FQGNSA. Trimming stripped 1 base from V and 5 bases from J, with 6 bases between. The DNA for the CDR3 is TGTGCCAGCAGCTTAGTAGGGGATCAGCCCCAGCATTTT. It encodes CASSLVGDQPQHF. Using reference TRBV7-2 and TRBJ1-5 for the parts outside the CDR3, the full variable domain is GAGVSQSPSNKVTEKGKDVELRCDPISGHTALYWYRQSLGQGLEFLIYFQGNSAPDKSGLPSDRFSAERTGGSVSTLTIQRTQQEDSAVYLCASSLVGDQPQHFGDGTRLSIL.

In its sample, this clone ranks as medium-sized. This chain links TRBV11-2 with TRBJ2-6, with TRBD1 identical over 7 bases. V lost 5 bases and J lost 3; bases outside the gene matches: 10. Germline V gene sequence: CDR1 SGHAT, CDR2 FQNNGV. The CDR3 runs 17 residues. CDR3 protein: CASSPRTGVFGANVLTF. CDR3 nucleotide sequence: TGTGCCAGCAGCCCAAGAACAGGGGTATTTGGGGCCAACGTCCTGACTTTC.